One T cell receptor (beta chain) is described in this entry. Amplification used 60 Vbeta primers and 13 Jbeta primers. Assay used: immunoSEQ multiplex PCR; TCRdb lists only in-frame clones, some missing. This sample carries about 150,000 clones, 68% of them seen once, and the ten largest clones take approximately 4.2%. The data were obtained in a study of cytomegalovirus exposure and HLA in healthy donors. This receptor was taken from a man between 60 and 75 years old in good health and CMV-seronegative. Specimen: PBMCs.

The CDR3 coding sequence is TGTGCCACCCTAGAGGGTTTCAGCACTGAAGCTTTCTTT. This gives the protein CATLEGFSTEAFF. This chain connects TRBV6-6 to TRBJ1-1; D remains ambiguous. The CDR3 length is 13 residues. V was trimmed by 10 bases and J by 4 bases, leaving 16 bases between them. Germline loops: CDR1 MNHNY, CDR2 SVGAGI (reference sequence).